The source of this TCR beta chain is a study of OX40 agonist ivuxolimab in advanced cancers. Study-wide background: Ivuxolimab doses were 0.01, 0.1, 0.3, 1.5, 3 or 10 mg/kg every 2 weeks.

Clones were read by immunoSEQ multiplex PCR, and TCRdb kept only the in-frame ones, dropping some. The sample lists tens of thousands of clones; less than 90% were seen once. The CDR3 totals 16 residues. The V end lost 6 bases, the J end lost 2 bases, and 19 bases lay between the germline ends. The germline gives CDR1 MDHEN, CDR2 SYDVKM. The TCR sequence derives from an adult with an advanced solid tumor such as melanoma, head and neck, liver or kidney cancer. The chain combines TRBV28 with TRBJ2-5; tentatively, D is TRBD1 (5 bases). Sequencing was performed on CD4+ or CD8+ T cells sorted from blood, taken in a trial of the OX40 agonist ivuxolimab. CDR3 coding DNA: TGTGCCAGCAGCCCTGCCTGGAGTTCAGGGCAAGAGACCCAGTACTTC. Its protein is CASSPAWSSGQETQYF. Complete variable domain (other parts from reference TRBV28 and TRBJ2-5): DVKVTQSSRYLVKRTGEKVFLECVQDMDHENMFWYRQDPGLGLRLIYFSYDVKMKEKGDIPEGYSVSREKKERFSLILESASTNQTSMYLCASSPAWSSGQETQYFGPGTRLLVL.